The 9 T cell receptor beta chains below all came from one sample that was sequenced in a study of shared clonotypes between healthy human individuals. Sequencing used immunoSEQ multiplex PCR; TCRdb keeps in-frame clones, though not all of them. The profile covers fewer than 500,000 clones, with 60% to 80% appearing a single time and approximately 12% taken by the ten largest. Sequencing was carried out using PBMCs. The receptors originated from a woman aged 40 to 50 in good health. Some clones in this sample may be carry-over from other donors' samples.

The genes are TRBV7-2 and TRBJ2-2, with D hard to call. Germline V CDR1 and CDR2: SGHTA, FQGNSA. With 4 bases removed from V and 6 bases from J, the gap between germline ends came to 9 bases. The length of the CDR3 is 13 residues. The CDR3: CASSSAVAGELFF. The CDR3 coding sequence is TGTGCCAGCAGCTCAGCCGTCGCCGGGGAGCTGTTTTTT.

This rearrangement joins TRBV5-1 to TRBJ1-1, with 9 nucleotides matching TRBD1. Germline CDR1 SGHRS, CDR2 YFSETQ. V was pared by 4 bases and J by 3 bases, with 4 bases of the junction left unmatched. The CDR3 spans 14 residues. CDR3 nucleotide sequence: TGCGCCAGCAGCGCGGGACAGGGAGACACTGAAGCTTTCTTT. Translated: CASSAGQGDTEAFF. Based on the CDR3 plus reference TRBV5-1 and TRBJ1-1, the full variable domain is KAGVTQTPRYLIKTRGQQVTLSCSPISGHRSVSWYQQTPGQGLQFLFEYFSETQRNKGNFPGRFSGRQFSNSRSEMNVSTLELGDSALYLCASSAGQGDTEAFFGQGTRLTVV.

This chain links TRBV7-9 with TRBJ2-1; TRBD1 matches 8 bases. The CDR3 length is 17 residues. Trimming took 5 bases from V and 4 from J; bases not matched to a gene: 13. CDR1 and CDR2 (germline): SEHNR, FQNEAQ (reference sequence). The CDR3 DNA reads TGTGCCAGCAGCCTCCGGGACAGGACCCAGATTTACAATGAGCAGTTCTTC. It yields the protein CASSLRDRTQIYNEQFF.

The chain is built from TRBV9 and TRBJ2-2; D is possibly TRBD2 (6 bases). Germline V gene sequence: CDR1 SGDLS, CDR2 YYNGEE. V was shortened by 0 bases and J by 6 bases, with 9 bases between the two germline ends. The CDR3 contains 14 residues. The CDR3 protein is CASSVGRAPGELFF. The CDR3 DNA is TGTGCCAGCAGCGTAGGGAGGGCCCCCGGGGAGCTGTTTTTT.

The V and J genes are TRBV9 and TRBJ2-5, with 14 bases identical to TRBD2. CDR1 is SGDLS, CDR2 YYNGEE, per germline. V lost 4 bases and J lost 5; bases outside the gene matches: 4. The CDR3 extends over 15 amino acids. The CDR3, as DNA: TGTGCCAGCAGCCCAAGACTAGCGGGAGGGGAGACCCAGTACTTC. Translation: CASSPRLAGGETQYF.

The count of this clone is one. The rearrangement joins TRBV7-9 to TRBJ1-1; D gene unclear. Germline V CDR1 and CDR2: SEHNR, FQNEAQ (reference sequence). With 7 bases removed from V and 11 bases from J, the gap between germline ends came to 14 bases. The length of the CDR3 is 11 residues. Here the CDR3 reads CASTSYTEAFF. In DNA form, the CDR3 reads TGTGCCAGCACCTCTTATACGGAGGCTTTCTTT. Combining the CDR3 with reference TRBV7-9 and TRBJ1-1 gives the whole variable domain DTGVSQNPRHKITKRGQNVTFRCDPISEHNRLYWYRQTLGQGPEFLTYFQNEAQLEKSRLLSDRFSAERPKGSFSTLEIQRTEQGDSAMYLCASTSYTEAFFGQGTRLTVV.

The chain has TRBV6-4 and TRBJ2-3, with D possibly matching TRBD1 (6 bases). Germline V CDR1 and CDR2: MRHNA, SNTAGT. The CDR3 extends over 15 amino acids. Trimming shortened V by 2 bases and J by 1 base, and 10 bases separated the two germline ends. Written as DNA, the CDR3 is TGTGCCAGCAGTGACCCGAAGGGGGGCACAGATACGCAGTATTTT. Its translation is CASSDPKGGTDTQYF.

This rearrangement joins TRBV29-1 to TRBJ2-5; D could derive from TRBD1 or TRBD2 (5 bases each). V shed 3 bases and J shed 2 bases, with 10 bases lying between them. Germline V gene sequence: CDR1 SQVTM, CDR2 ANQGSEA. This CDR3 is built from 13 residues. The CDR3 protein is CSVEGTEQETQYF. The CDR3 region has the DNA TGCAGCGTTGAGGGGACGGAACAAGAGACCCAGTACTTC.

V gene TRBV29-1 combines with J gene TRBJ2-7, with 9 bases identical to TRBD1. In germline, CDR1 is SQVTM, CDR2 ANQGSEA. Unmatched junction bases numbered 7, after V lost 4 bases and J lost 6 bases. This CDR3 contains 13 residues. CDR3 residues: CSVGGTGKVEQYF. CDR3 nucleotides: TGCAGCGTTGGCGGGACAGGGAAGGTCGAGCAGTACTTC.